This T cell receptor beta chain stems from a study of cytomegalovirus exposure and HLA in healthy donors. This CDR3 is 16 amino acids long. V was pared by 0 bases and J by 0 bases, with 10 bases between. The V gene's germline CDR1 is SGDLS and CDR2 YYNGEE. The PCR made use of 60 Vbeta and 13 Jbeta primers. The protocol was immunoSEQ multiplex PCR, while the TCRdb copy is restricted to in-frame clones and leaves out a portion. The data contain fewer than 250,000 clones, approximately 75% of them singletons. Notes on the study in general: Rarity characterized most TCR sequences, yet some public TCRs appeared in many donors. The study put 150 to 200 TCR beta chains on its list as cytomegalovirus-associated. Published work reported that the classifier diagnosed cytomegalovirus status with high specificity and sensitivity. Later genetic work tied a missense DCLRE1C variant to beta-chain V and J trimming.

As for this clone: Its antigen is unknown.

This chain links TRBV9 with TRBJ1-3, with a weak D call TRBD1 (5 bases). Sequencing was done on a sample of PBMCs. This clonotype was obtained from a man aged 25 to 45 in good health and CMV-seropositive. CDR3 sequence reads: CASSVDGGYSGNTIYF. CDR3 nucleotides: TGTGCCAGCAGCGTAGACGGGGGTTACTCTGGAAACACCATATATTTT.